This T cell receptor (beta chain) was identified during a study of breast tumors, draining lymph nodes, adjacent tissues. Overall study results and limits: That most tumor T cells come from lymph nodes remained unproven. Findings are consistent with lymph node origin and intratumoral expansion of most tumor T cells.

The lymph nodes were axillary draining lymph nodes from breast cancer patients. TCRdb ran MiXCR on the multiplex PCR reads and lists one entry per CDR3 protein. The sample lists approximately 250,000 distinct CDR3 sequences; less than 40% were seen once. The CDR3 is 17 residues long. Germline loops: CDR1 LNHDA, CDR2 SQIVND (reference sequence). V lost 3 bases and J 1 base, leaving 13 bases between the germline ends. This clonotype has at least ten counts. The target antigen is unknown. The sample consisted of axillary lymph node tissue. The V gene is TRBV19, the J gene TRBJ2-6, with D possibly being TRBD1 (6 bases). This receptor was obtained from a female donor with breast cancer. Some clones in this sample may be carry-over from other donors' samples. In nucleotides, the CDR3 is TGTGCCAGTAGTATCGACAGGCCCGGGTCTGGGGCCAACGTCCTGACTTTC. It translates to CASSIDRPGSGANVLTF.